This is a list of T cell receptor beta chains from one sample in a study of blood T cells in healthy people across ages. TCRdb independently ran MiXCR on the 5' RACE reads; one entry per CDR3 protein. Here the sample spans 500,000 to 650,000 distinct CDR3 sequences, roughly a quarter being singletons. These data also formed part of another study, on T cells of mothers and their children.

Sequenced sample: blood. The receptors shown here come from a boy aged 2-15 years in good health. Both conserved end residues are part of each CDR3. D genes are given only for firm matches. Clone size is not always given. Where it is, it says once, few, many or a class for expanded clones.

-	-	TRBV11-1	TRBJ2-3	CASSLTGTTDTQYF	TGTGCCAGCAGCTTAACAGGAACGACAGATACGCAGTATTTT
TRBD1	few	TRBV29-1	TRBJ1-2	CSTRTGGAWAANYGYTF	TGCAGCACGCGGACAGGGGGCGCTTGGGCAGCTAACTATGGCTACACCTTC
TRBD1	-	TRBV4-1	TRBJ1-6	CASSHLGQGTVLNSPLHF	TGCGCCAGCAGCCATCTCGGACAGGGGACAGTACTGAATTCACCCCTCCACTTT
-	-	TRBV13	TRBJ2-7	CASSAAGPTYEQYF	TGTGCCAGCAGCGCGGCAGGGCCGACCTACGAGCAGTACTTC
-	-	TRBV7-3	TRBJ1-1	CASSTGGGMNTEAFF	TGTGCCAGCAGCACCGGCGGGGGAATGAACACTGAAGCTTTCTTT
TRBD1	-	TRBV6-5	TRBJ2-3	CASSPFTGGDTQYF	TGTGCCAGCAGTCCATTTACAGGGGGTGATACGCAGTATTTT
TRBD1	many	TRBV15	TRBJ2-7	CATSFDRAGYEQYF	TGTGCCACCAGCTTTGACAGGGCCGGCTACGAGCAGTACTTC
TRBD1	-	TRBV20-1	TRBJ1-1	CSARDRGLSTEAFF	TGCAGTGCTAGGGACAGGGGGCTGAGCACTGAAGCTTTCTTT
-	few	TRBV29-1	TRBJ2-2	CSVGVPNTGELFF	TGCAGCGTTGGGGTTCCCAACACCGGGGAGCTGTTTTTT
TRBD1	-	TRBV28	TRBJ2-7	CASSFGQGLDEQYF	TGTGCCAGCAGTTTCGGACAGGGACTCGACGAGCAGTACTTC
-	-	TRBV6-5	TRBJ1-1	CASSSSRLLGGTEAFF	TGTGCCAGCAGTTCATCTCGACTCTTGGGGGGTACTGAAGCTTTCTTT
-	-	TRBV9	TRBJ2-1	CASRGGGSNEQFF	TGTGCCAGCAGAGGGGGCGGGAGCAATGAGCAGTTCTTC
TRBD1	few	TRBV4-3	TRBJ1-3	CASSQDPPGGSGNTIYF	TGCGCCAGCAGCCAAGACCCACCAGGGGGCTCAGGAAACACCATATATTTT
-	few	TRBV20-1	TRBJ2-5	CSARDRAGLQETQYF	TGCAGTGCTAGAGATCGGGCGGGGCTACAAGAGACCCAGTACTTC
TRBD2	-	TRBV6-5	TRBJ2-7	CASSYSTSSSNYEQYF	TGTGCCAGCAGTTACTCGACTAGCTCTTCGAACTACGAGCAGTACTTC
-	few	TRBV6-2/TRBV6-3	TRBJ2-5	CASSYSNRLQETQYF	TGTGCCAGCAGTTACTCTAACCGGCTACAAGAGACCCAGTACTTC
-	-	TRBV29-1	TRBJ2-3	CSVPWPDNTDTQYF	TGCAGCGTCCCTTGGCCGGACAACACAGATACGCAGTATTTT
TRBD2	few	TRBV10-3	TRBJ2-6	CAIAPSGGARGANVLTF	TGTGCCATCGCGCCTAGCGGGGGGGCACGAGGGGCCAACGTCCTGACTTTC
-	-	TRBV7-2	TRBJ1-3	CASSAPGQSSGNTIYF	TGTGCCAGCAGCGCCCCGGGACAAAGCTCTGGAAACACCATATATTTT
-	many	TRBV6-2/TRBV6-3	TRBJ2-7	CASSLADSSYEQYF	TGTGCCAGCAGCTTAGCGGATAGCTCCTACGAGCAGTACTTC
TRBD1	-	TRBV5-1	TRBJ2-7	CASSLEGQGPNEQYF	TGCGCCAGCAGCTTGGAGGGACAGGGGCCAAACGAGCAGTACTTC
-	-	TRBV10-3	TRBJ1-6	CATGGGRRYSPLHF	TGTGCCACGGGCGGGGGGCGAAGGTATTCACCCCTCCACTTT
-	few	TRBV20-1	TRBJ2-1	CSARDPYLTYNEQFF	TGCAGTGCTAGAGATCCCTACCTGACCTACAATGAGCAGTTCTTC
-	-	TRBV12-3/TRBV12-4	TRBJ2-1	CAGSQGLVYEQFF	TGTGCCGGCAGCCAGGGATTAGTTTATGAGCAGTTCTTC
TRBD2	-	TRBV12-5	TRBJ2-5	CASGPPLSGRGQQETQYF	TGTGCTAGTGGTCCCCCTCTCTCGGGGAGGGGTCAGCAAGAGACCCAGTACTTC
TRBD1	-	TRBV4-2	TRBJ1-4	CASSHGQGYEKLFF	TGTGCCAGCAGCCATGGACAGGGTTATGAAAAACTGTTTTTT
TRBD2	-	TRBV7-9	TRBJ2-5	CASSLGPGGALETQYF	TGTGCCAGCAGCTTAGGTCCCGGGGGGGCATTGGAGACCCAGTACTTC
-	few	TRBV7-9	TRBJ1-4	CASSAQGRFEKLFF	TGTGCCAGCAGCGCCCAGGGACGGTTCGAAAAACTGTTTTTT
-	few	TRBV5-5	TRBJ1-5	CASSMGGRMGNQPQHF	TGTGCCAGCAGCATGGGCGGCCGGATGGGCAATCAGCCCCAGCATTTT
-	few	TRBV20-1	TRBJ2-5	CSARAETRYF	TGCAGTGCTAGAGCAGAGACCCGGTACTTC
-	few	TRBV5-4	TRBJ2-3	CASSLPGEGTDTQYF	TGTGCCAGCAGCTTGCCGGGAGAAGGTACAGATACGCAGTATTTT
-	-	TRBV2	TRBJ2-7	CASSLAPFYEQYF	TGTGCCAGCAGCCTAGCGCCATTCTACGAGCAGTACTTC
-	few	TRBV5-1	TRBJ2-1	CASSLRALSGEQFF	TGCGCCAGCAGCCTGAGGGCCTTGAGTGGTGAGCAGTTCTTC
-	few	TRBV6-6	TRBJ1-2	CASSRMGDGYTF	TGTGCCAGCAGCCGCATGGGTGATGGCTACACCTTC
TRBD1	few	TRBV29-1	TRBJ2-5	CSVDPTGRLGETQYF	TGCAGCGTTGACCCGACAGGGCGGTTGGGAGAGACCCAGTACTTC
-	-	TRBV9	TRBJ1-6	CASSVGTVGSPLHF	TGTGCCAGCAGCGTAGGGACGGTAGGATCACCCCTCCACTTT
-	many	TRBV29-1	TRBJ1-4	CSVEDLVEGLFF	TGCAGCGTTGAAGATCTCGTGGAGGGGCTGTTTTTT
-	-	TRBV12-3/TRBV12-4	TRBJ1-2	CASSGQTYRSYTF	TGTGCCAGCAGTGGACAGACTTACAGGAGCTACACCTTC
TRBD2	-	TRBV29-1	TRBJ2-5	CNVEGLAVGEETQYF	TGCAACGTTGAAGGGCTAGCGGTGGGGGAAGAGACCCAGTACTTC
-	few	TRBV7-2	TRBJ1-4	CASSSQGEKLFF	TGTGCCAGCAGCTCCCAGGGGGAAAAACTGTTTTTT
-	many	TRBV5-1	TRBJ2-5	CASSLPREETQYF	TGCGCCAGCAGCTTGCCCAGGGAAGAGACCCAGTACTTC
-	-	TRBV6-4	TRBJ2-2	CASSEWGTGELFF	TGTGCCAGCAGTGAATGGGGAACCGGGGAGCTGTTTTTT
TRBD1	-	TRBV20-1	TRBJ2-2	CSAREAGTGLTGELFF	TGCAGTGCTAGAGAGGCCGGGACAGGGCTCACCGGGGAGCTGTTTTTT
-	few	TRBV12-3/TRBV12-4	TRBJ2-4	CASSQGGVSIQYF	TGTGCCAGTTCTCAGGGGGGCGTCAGCATTCAGTACTTC
TRBD2	many	TRBV5-5	TRBJ2-5	CASSSRGPREAQYF	TGTGCCAGCAGCTCAAGGGGTCCCCGGGAGGCCCAGTACTTC
-	few	TRBV21-1	TRBJ2-1	CASSKGVGQGGGNEQFF	TGTGCCAGCAGCAAAGGAGTGGGACAGGGTGGGGGCAATGAGCAGTTCTTC
-	few	TRBV5-1	TRBJ2-5	CASSLAGVEQETQYF	TGCGCCAGCAGCTTGGCTGGGGTGGAGCAAGAGACCCAGTACTTC
-	-	TRBV10-3	TRBJ1-2	CAIRPEGVNYGYTF	TGTGCCATCAGGCCGGAGGGAGTTAACTATGGCTACACCTTC
-	-	TRBV6-5	TRBJ1-2	CASRRASGSGGYTF	TGTGCCAGCAGGCGGGCCTCTGGCTCGGGGGGCTACACCTTC
TRBD2	-	TRBV3-1	TRBJ2-1	CASSQDRASGNYNEQFF	TGTGCCAGCAGCCAAGATCGGGCTAGCGGAAATTACAATGAGCAGTTCTTC
-	few	TRBV7-9	TRBJ2-2	CASRPGSRELFF	TGTGCCAGCAGGCCAGGATCGCGGGAGCTGTTTTTT
TRBD1	few	TRBV6-5	TRBJ1-4	CASSPQEGAGEKLFF	TGTGCCAGCAGCCCCCAGGAGGGGGCGGGTGAAAAACTGTTTTTT
TRBD1	-	TRBV5-5	TRBJ2-3	CASSPGPGGMDTQYF	TGTGCCAGCAGCCCCGGGCCAGGGGGCATGGATACGCAGTATTTT